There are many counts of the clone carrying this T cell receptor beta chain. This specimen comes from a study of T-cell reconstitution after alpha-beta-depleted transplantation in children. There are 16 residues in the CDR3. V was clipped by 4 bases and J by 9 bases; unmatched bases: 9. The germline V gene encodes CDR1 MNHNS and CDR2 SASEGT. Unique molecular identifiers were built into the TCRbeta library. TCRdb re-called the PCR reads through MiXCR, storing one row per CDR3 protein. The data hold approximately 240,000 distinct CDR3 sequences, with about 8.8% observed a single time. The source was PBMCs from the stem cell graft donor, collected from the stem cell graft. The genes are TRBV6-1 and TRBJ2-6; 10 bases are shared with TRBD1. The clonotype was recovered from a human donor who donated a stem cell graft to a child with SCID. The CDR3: CASSVRQGAGINVLTF. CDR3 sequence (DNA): TGTGCCAGCAGTGTTAGACAGGGGGCGGGTATCAACGTCCTGACTTTC.